Reported below is one T cell receptor (beta chain). Its specificity is not known. Specified treatment: roughly 10-day PBMC culture with coronavirus spike peptide pools or control peptides (ViraFEST assay). CD4+ T lymphocytes from the unexposed donor were collected before the COVID-19 pandemic (2011-2018). Days 3 and 7 saw half the medium swapped for fresh IL-2 medium. The sample originates from a study of vaccination and CD4 T cells after COVID-19. Study-level information: Spike peptides, overlapping and drawn from SARS-CoV-2, HCoV-NL63, HCoV-OC43 and HCoV-229E, were used to stimulate cells. Study-level results: The rise in median SARS-CoV-2-reactive clonotypes, from around 20 to 38, was not significant. Convalescent patients were relatively few, and early post-infection timepoints were missing.

V was trimmed by 0 bases and J by 0 bases, leaving 6 bases between them. Looked up from germline, CDR1 is MNHEY and CDR2 is SVGAGI. The CDR3 has 16 amino acids. At the Johns Hopkins FTIC core, DNA taken from cultured CD4+ T cells was sequenced by way of the Oncomine TCR Beta short-read assay. Someone extracted genomic DNA from cultured CD4+ T cells. TCRdb reanalysed the PCR reads using MiXCR and keeps one entry per CDR3 protein. The sample yields fewer than 10,000 distinct CDR3 sequences, around 30% seen once. This sequence originates from a human donor in good health. Specimen: CD4+ T cells from blood, cultured in vitro. The rearrangement uses TRBV6-5 and TRBJ1-6; no clear D gene. The CDR3 loop is CASSYSASSYNSPLHF. The CDR3, as DNA: TGTGCCAGCAGTTACTCCGCGAGCTCCTATAATTCACCCCTCCACTTT.